This T cell receptor (beta chain) was identified in a study of cytomegalovirus exposure and HLA in healthy donors. While unrecorded immune exposures were likely, the donors were nominally healthy when sampled. Germline V gene data show CDR1 as SGHRS and CDR2 as YFSETQ. This CDR3 is built from 14 residues. V shed 4 bases, J shed 0 bases, and the junction held 4 bases outside the gene matches. PCR employed 60 Vbeta and 13 Jbeta primers. The authors' processing: The authors later counted roughly 76 million unique TCR beta chains, approximately 12 million of them shared. Clones were read by immunoSEQ multiplex PCR, and TCRdb kept only the in-frame ones, dropping some. That table furnishes V, J and clone size, whereas the DNA furnished D and trimming. This sample carries approximately 150,000 clones, about 63% of them seen once, and the ten largest clones take less than 3.5%.

The sample consisted of PBMCs. This sequence originates from a woman between 40 and 55 years old in good health and CMV-seropositive. The chain links TRBV5-1 to TRBJ2-7; 7 bases are a match to TRBD1. The chain's CDR3 is CASSKDRRSYEQYF. The DNA for the CDR3 is TGCGCCAGCAGCAAGGACAGGCGCTCCTACGAGCAGTACTTC.